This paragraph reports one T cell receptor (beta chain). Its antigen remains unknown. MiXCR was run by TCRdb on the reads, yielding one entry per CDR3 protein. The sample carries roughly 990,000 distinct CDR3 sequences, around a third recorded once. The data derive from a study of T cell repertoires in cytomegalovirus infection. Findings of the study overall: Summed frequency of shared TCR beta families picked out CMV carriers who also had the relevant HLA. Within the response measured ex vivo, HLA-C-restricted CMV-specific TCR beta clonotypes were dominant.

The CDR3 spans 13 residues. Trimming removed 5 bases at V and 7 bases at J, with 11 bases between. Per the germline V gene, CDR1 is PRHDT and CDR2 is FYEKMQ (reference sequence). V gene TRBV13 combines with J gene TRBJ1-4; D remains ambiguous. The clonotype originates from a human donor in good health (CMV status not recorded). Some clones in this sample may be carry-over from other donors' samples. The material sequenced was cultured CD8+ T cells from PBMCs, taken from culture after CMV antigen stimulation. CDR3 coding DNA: TGTGCCAGCAGCCGACCATCGAGTGAAAAACTGTTTTTT. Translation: CASSRPSSEKLFF.